Sequencing of this T cell receptor beta chain was carried out in a study of blood T cell repertoires in COVID-19 (dated by TCRdb to the early 2020s). General notes on the study: Collaborator samples came from the United States, Italy and Spain and covered acute and convalescent phases of COVID-19. The prospective study material was composed of cDNA or gDNA derived from T cells, B-cell-depleted T cells, or PBMCs. Subjects who had been exposed to COVID-19, were actively infected with it, or had recovered from it provided the deeply sampled blood TCRbeta repertoires that made up the dataset. The repertoires were released in a freely available public database meant as a resource for research on the immune response to SARS-CoV-2. Samples came from the ongoing ImmuneRACE study (first 160 participants) plus 1,254 subjects from 6 global collaborators. The sample metadata nearly always contained a de-identified subject ID, COVID-19 status, age in years and sex. HLA class I and class II types, where available, came from metadata supplied by the sample provider rather than from assay-based typing.

TCRbeta CDR3 regions were amplified from genomic DNA using the immunoSEQ Assay, a bias-controlled multiplex PCR. As for the authors' bioinformatics: Within the assay, amplification of reference gene primers was used to estimate how many nucleated cells each sample contained. Sequence reads were collapsed and filtered to measure the absolute abundance of every unique TCRbeta CDR3 rearrangement. Productive Simpson clonality was computed per sample as the square root of Simpson's diversity index over productive rearrangements. TCRdb mirrors the immuneACCESS table, restricted to in-frame sequences. Some clones are absent from its copies; in checked studies, under half trace to an unresolved V gene, and the reason for the others is unknown. That table is the source of V, J and clone size, and D and trimming were worked out from the DNA. The sample profile shows 120,000 to 150,000 clones; about 87% of them were found once. 2.5% of the sample goes to the ten largest clones.

A note on this clone: Its antigen remains undetermined. No per-base quality is available; no much larger clone lies one base away.

One collaborating source in Seattle enrolled patients during active infection and followed them longitudinally through the course of disease. Each collaborating institution followed its own protocols to collect whole blood in K2EDTA tubes. For TCRbeta analysis, collaborators shipped samples as frozen whole blood, isolated PBMCs, or DNA extracted from either of those sample types. What the work shows at the level of the full study, not this receptor alone: How much clinical and demographic metadata was included differed by source and by participant, and the metadata was provided uncurated.

The germline V gene (reference sequence) yields LNHDA for CDR1 and SQIVND for CDR2. V was cut back by 7 bases and J by 6 bases, leaving a gap of 19 bases between them. The CDR3 has 15 amino acids, counting the end cysteine and phenylalanine. The sequence is cut down to CDR3 DNA, 45 bases in frame from base 1. The sequence joins TRBV19 to TRBJ1-5; D gene: possibly TRBD1, on 5 matching bases. This clonotype was obtained from a human donor with COVID-19, enrolled during active disease. The donor label of this sample is uncertain. Sequences were obtained from peripheral blood. The CDR3 corresponds to CASTSTARQGQPQHF. The DNA is TGTGCCAGTACCTCGACCGCCCGTCAGGGTCAGCCCCAGCATTTT.